The rows below give T cell receptor beta chains drawn from one sample of a study of vaccination and CD4 T cells after COVID-19. A single record per CDR3 protein comes from TCRdb applying MiXCR to the PCR reads. This table holds around 26,000 distinct CDR3 sequences, approximately 37% found once. Their specific antigens are unknown. The sample comprised CD4+ T cells from blood, cultured in vitro. All receptors derive from a human donor who had recovered from COVID-19. Both conserved end residues are part of each CDR3. D genes are given only for firm matches. Rows give clone size only sometimes, using once, few, many, or a class for an expanded clone.

>TRBJ2-1|.|TRBV20-1|.
TGCAGTGCGAGCGGCTCCTACAATGAGCAGTTCTTC
CSASGSYNEQFF
>TRBJ1-2|.|TRBV3-1|.
TGTGCCAGCAGCCAGCGGTTCCAGGCTGGCTATGGCTACACCTTC
CASSQRFQAGYGYTF
>TRBJ2-2|.|TRBV24-1|.
TGTGCCACCAGTGGTGGGGAGGACACCGGGGAGCTGTTTTTT
CATSGGEDTGELFF
>TRBJ1-1|few|TRBV18|.
TGTGCCAGCTCACCGGGGCCAGACTTGAACACTGAAGCTTTCTTT
CASSPGPDLNTEAFF
>TRBJ1-5|few|TRBV6-1|.
TGTGCCAGCAGTGCCTCAGGACGGGGTAGCAATCAGCCCCAGCATTTT
CASSASGRGSNQPQHF
>TRBJ1-5|few|TRBV20-1|.
TGCAGTGCTAGTCCCTGGGGGCTCCAGCATTTT
CSASPWGLQHF
>TRBJ1-5|.|TRBV11-3|.
TGTGCCAGCAGCTTGAACAGGGATCAGCCCCAGCATTTT
CASSLNRDQPQHF
>TRBJ2-5|.|TRBV20-1|TRBD1
TGCAGTGCTAGTCCGAGGACAGGTCCGGGAGAGACCCAGTACTTC
CSASPRTGPGETQYF
>TRBJ2-2|.|TRBV19|.
TGTGCCAGTAGCAAGACTACCGCGAACACCGGGGAGCTGTTTTTT
CASSKTTANTGELFF
>TRBJ2-1|few|TRBV19|TRBD1
TGTGCCAGTAGTATCATCACCGGGACAGGCAATGAGCAGTTCTTC
CASSIITGTGNEQFF
>TRBJ2-4|few|TRBV7-6|TRBD2
TGTGCCAGCAGCTTAGCGACGCGGGGGGGCCTAGGCAAAAACATTCAGTACTTC
CASSLATRGGLGKNIQYF
>TRBJ2-5|medium-sized|TRBV20-1|TRBD2
TGCAGTGCTCCTAGCGGGAGCCAAGAGACCCAGTACTTC
CSAPSGSQETQYF
>TRBJ2-1|.|TRBV19|.
TGTGCCAGTAGTATCTTGGTGGTTCGCTCCTACAATGAGCAGTTCTTC
CASSILVVRSYNEQFF
>TRBJ2-3|.|TRBV27|.
TGTGCCAGCAGTTTATCATGGGCAGATACGCAGTATTTT
CASSLSWADTQYF
>TRBJ1-1|.|TRBV6-1|.
TGTGCCAGCAGCCCTGGCCGCTCCCTAATAAACACTGAAGCTTTCTTT
CASSPGRSLINTEAFF
>TRBJ2-3|few|TRBV20-1|.
TGCAGTGCTAGCAACGGCGGAGAGGTTTCAGATACGCAGTATTTT
CSASNGGEVSDTQYF
>TRBJ2-3|.|TRBV11-2|TRBD2
TGTGCCAGCAGCTTCGATACTAGCGGGAGAACAGATACGCAGTATTTT
CASSFDTSGRTDTQYF
>TRBJ2-4|.|TRBV7-9|.
TGTGCCAGCAGCTCGGACAGAAACATTCAGTACTTC
CASSSDRNIQYF
>TRBJ2-3|.|TRBV5-4|.
TGTGCCAGCAGCTTCAGACAGGCCCCCAACACAGATACGCAGTATTTT
CASSFRQAPNTDTQYF
>TRBJ2-2|few|TRBV19|TRBD1
TGTGCCAGTAGTCCAACCCCGGGACAGGGGACCGGGGAGCTGTTTTTT
CASSPTPGQGTGELFF
>TRBJ2-2|.|TRBV5-1|TRBD2
TGCGCCAGCAGCATAGGGACTAGTCCCACCGGGGAGCTGTTTTTT
CASSIGTSPTGELFF
>TRBJ2-4|.|TRBV24-1|.
TGTGCCACCAGTGACGGCCGGGACCGGACCCGAAAAATTCAGTACTTC
CATSDGRDRTRKIQYF
>TRBJ2-1|.|TRBV5-4|TRBD1
TGTGCCAGCAGCTACCATCGAATCGGGACAGGGGACAATGAGCAGTTCTTC
CASSYHRIGTGDNEQFF
>TRBJ1-5|.|TRBV12-3/TRBV12-4|TRBD1
TGTGCCAGCAGTTTCGTGGGACAGAGACAGCCCCAGCATTTT
CASSFVGQRQPQHF
>TRBJ2-2|few|TRBV28|.
TGTGCCAGCAAGTGGGGAGGGAACACCGGGGAGCTGTTTTTT
CASKWGGNTGELFF
>TRBJ1-5|few|TRBV20-1|.
TGCAGTGCTAGGTTGGGGGGAAATCAGCCCCAGCATTTT
CSARLGGNQPQHF
>TRBJ1-1|.|TRBV7-9|.
TGTGCCAGCAGCTTTAGGGGCGCAGGCACTGAAGCTTTCTTT
CASSFRGAGTEAFF
>TRBJ1-1|.|TRBV29-1|.
TGCAGTTCCGGCGGGAGTGCTGAAGCTTTCTTT
CSSGGSAEAFF
>TRBJ2-3|few|TRBV6-5|.
TGTGCCAGCAGTTCCAACAGGGGCACAGATACGCAGTATTTT
CASSSNRGTDTQYF